A selection of T cell receptor beta chains follows, all from one sample in a study of blood T cells in healthy people across ages. TCRdb ran MiXCR on the 5' RACE reads and lists one entry per CDR3 protein. Altogether hundreds of thousands of distinct CDR3 sequences are present, around 36% being singletons, with the ten largest covering over 10%. Sequencing was done on a sample of blood. The source is a man younger than 30 in good health. Each CDR3 is given with its conserved first and last residue. A D gene is named only where the DNA matches it firmly. Where a row states a size, it is once, few, many or the class of an expanded clone; other rows omit it.

TRBJ2-1,-,-,TRBV6-2/TRBV6-3,TGTGCCAGCAGTCACTCCTCCCAAATCTCCTACAATGAGCAGTTCTTC,CASSHSSQISYNEQFF
TRBJ2-1,TRBD2,-,TRBV11-2,TGTGCCAGCCAACTTAGCGGGAGGTTCCATGAGCAGTTCTTC,CASQLSGRFHEQFF
TRBJ2-3,-,many,TRBV28,TGTGCCAGCACTGGCCTGCGAAGCACAGATACGCAGTATTTT,CASTGLRSTDTQYF
TRBJ2-3,TRBD1,few,TRBV12-3/TRBV12-4,TGTGCCAGCACTTCACAGGGGGCGACCGGGGGTAAGCAGTATTTT,CASTSQGATGGKQYF
TRBJ2-4,-,-,TRBV6-2/TRBV6-3,TGTGCCAGCCGGGCCTTAGCCAAATACATTCGGTACTTC,CASRALAKYIRYF
TRBJ2-4,-,-,TRBV28,TGTGCCAGCAGTTTAAGGGTAGCCAAAAACATTCAGTACTTC,CASSLRVAKNIQYF
TRBJ2-1,TRBD2,few,TRBV9,TGTGCCAGCAGCGTATCCGGGACTAGCGGGGGGCGCTCCTACAATGAGCAGTTCTTC,CASSVSGTSGGRSYNEQFF
TRBJ2-3,-,-,TRBV27,TGTGCCAGCAGTTTATACGGTCCCCTTAGCACAGATACGCAGTATTTT,CASSLYGPLSTDTQYF
TRBJ2-3,-,-,TRBV6-2/TRBV6-3,TGTGCCAGCAGTTACGGTGCAACTAGCACAGATACGCAGTATTTT,CASSYGATSTDTQYF
TRBJ2-3,TRBD2,many,TRBV4-2,TGTGCCAGCAGCCAAGAGGATAGTAACGGGGGGAAGACAGATACGCAGTATTTT,CASSQEDSNGGKTDTQYF
TRBJ1-5,-,many,TRBV12-3/TRBV12-4,TGTGCCAGCAGAATTACCGGGCCTCCTTATCAGCCCCAGCATTTT,CASRITGPPYQPQHF
TRBJ2-1,-,-,TRBV7-9,TGTGCCAGCAGCGACGGAGGTTACAATGAGCAGTTCTTC,CASSDGGYNEQFF
TRBJ2-7,TRBD2,-,TRBV20-1,TGCAGTGCTAGACGCGGAGCGGGGGAGTACGAGCAGTACTTC,CSARRGAGEYEQYF
TRBJ2-1,-,-,TRBV4-3,TGCGCCAGCAGCCAAGCACAACCGTGGCCCTACAATGAGCAGTTCTTC,CASSQAQPWPYNEQFF
TRBJ2-3,-,-,TRBV4-3,TGCGCCAGCAGCCAAGTCGGGGGTGAGGCAGATACGCAGTATTTT,CASSQVGGEADTQYF
TRBJ2-3,TRBD1,-,TRBV9,TGTGCCAGCAGCTTCCGGGACAGGGACACAGATACGCAGTATTTT,CASSFRDRDTDTQYF
TRBJ1-6,-,-,TRBV20-1,TGCAGTGCCAACCGGCGGGACCCAAATTCACCCCTCCACTTT,CSANRRDPNSPLHF
TRBJ2-3,TRBD1,-,TRBV20-1,TGCAGTGCTAGGGGCAGGGGGCGGTCAGATACGCAGTATTTT,CSARGRGRSDTQYF
TRBJ2-1,TRBD1,few,TRBV12-3/TRBV12-4,TGTGCCAGCAGCCGTGACAGGGGTCTACCCTACAATGAGCAGTTCTTC,CASSRDRGLPYNEQFF
TRBJ1-3,-,-,TRBV12-3/TRBV12-4,TGTGCCAGCAGGCCCCCCGGTGGCACCATATATTTT,CASRPPGGTIYF
TRBJ1-2,-,-,TRBV12-3/TRBV12-4,TGTGCCAGCAGTCCGGTATGGGGGGCCCTCGAAGGCTACACCTTC,CASSPVWGALEGYTF
TRBJ2-6,-,-,TRBV12-3/TRBV12-4,TGTGCCAGCAGCCAATCGTGGGGGGTTTCCTCTGGGGCCAACGTCCTGACTTTC,CASSQSWGVSSGANVLTF
TRBJ2-1,-,-,TRBV9,TGTGCCAGCAGTTCGGGTCTCCTAATATTCGATGAGCAGTTCTTC,CASSSGLLIFDEQFF
TRBJ2-5,-,-,TRBV6-5,TGTGCCAGCAGTTACGGTAACAACAATGAGCAGTACTTC,CASSYGNNNEQYF
TRBJ2-1,-,few,TRBV12-3/TRBV12-4,TGTGCCAGCTTAGCGAGTTCCAATGAGCAGTTCTTC,CASLASSNEQFF
TRBJ2-7,-,-,TRBV30,TGTGCCTGGGGGCAGGGAGTCGCCTACGAGCAGTACTTC,CAWGQGVAYEQYF
TRBJ2-7,TRBD2,few,TRBV5-1,TGCGCCAGCAGTGCTGGCGGGGGGTACAATGAGCAGTACTTC,CASSAGGGYNEQYF
TRBJ1-2,TRBD1,-,TRBV2,TGTGCCAGCAGTGAAGCGGGACAGGGGAGGAGCTACACCTTC,CASSEAGQGRSYTF
TRBJ2-3,TRBD2,few,TRBV7-3,TGTGCCAGCAGCTTAATCGGGGGGTGGACAGATACGCAGTATTTT,CASSLIGGWTDTQYF
TRBJ2-7,-,few,TRBV28,TGTGCCAGCAGTTCCTTGGGACAACTAGACGAGCAGTACTTC,CASSSLGQLDEQYF
TRBJ2-5,-,-,TRBV15,TGTGCCACCAGCAGAGATAGGGGGGCTCAAGAGACCCAGTACTTC,CATSRDRGAQETQYF
TRBJ2-5,-,-,TRBV4-3,TGCGCCAGCAGCCCCCGACACGGTCACCAGGGAGAGACCCAGTACTTC,CASSPRHGHQGETQYF
TRBJ2-3,TRBD1,-,TRBV4-1,TGCGCCAGCAGCCGTCAAGGGGGCGACAGGTCCGGTGATACGCAGTATTTT,CASSRQGGDRSGDTQYF
TRBJ2-3,-,-,TRBV7-3,TGTGCCAGCAGCCTTCTAGTGGGGGGCACAGATACGCAGTATTTT,CASSLLVGGTDTQYF
TRBJ2-2,-,-,TRBV7-9,TGTGCCAGCCCCTCCCGGGGCTCCCCCGGGGAGCTGTTTTTT,CASPSRGSPGELFF
TRBJ2-7,-,-,TRBV6-5,TGTGCCAGCAGACCCGGACGGGACTACGAGCAGTACTTC,CASRPGRDYEQYF
TRBJ2-1,-,many,TRBV7-3,TGTGCCAGCAGCTTAACTAGATACAATGAGCAGTTCTTC,CASSLTRYNEQFF
TRBJ2-7,-,-,TRBV30,TGTGCCTGGAGTGTTACAGGGACCTACGAGCAGTACTTC,CAWSVTGTYEQYF
TRBJ2-7,TRBD2,-,TRBV9,TGTGCCAGCACCATGGGACTAGCGGATTACAATGAGCAGTACTTC,CASTMGLADYNEQYF
TRBJ1-6,-,-,TRBV20-1,TGCAGTGCTAAGTCCTCCGCGGTACAGGCTTATAATTCACCCCTCCACTTT,CSAKSSAVQAYNSPLHF
TRBJ1-2,-,-,TRBV20-1,TGCAGTGCTAGGGGTAGTTCTGGCTATGGCTACACCTTC,CSARGSSGYGYTF
TRBJ1-2,-,-,TRBV4-2,TGTGCCAGCAGTCGTGACATGACCGGGCCGCCGTATGGCTACACCTTC,CASSRDMTGPPYGYTF